A single sample is the source of the 18 T cell receptor beta chains below, sequenced in a study of blood T cell repertoires in COVID-19. The method was immunoSEQ multiplex PCR; TCRdb's version includes in-frame clones alone and lacks a portion of them. This table holds about 40,000 clones, approximately 83% found once. The sample consisted of peripheral blood. All receptors derive from a human donor with acute or convalescent COVID-19. The donor label of this sample is uncertain.

J is TRBJ1-5 and V is TRBV6-5; the D gene is possibly TRBD1 (6 bases). Germline loops: CDR1 MNHEY, CDR2 SVGAGI. Trimming pared 6 bases from V and 5 bases from J, leaving 14 bases between. CDR3 length: 14 residues. The CDR3: CASSPGQNYQPQHF. Here the CDR3 DNA reads TGTGCCAGCAGCCCCGGACAGAATTATCAGCCCCAGCATTTT.

This chain links TRBV5-8 with TRBJ2-1, with a possible D match to TRBD2 (6 bases). From germline, CDR1 is SGHTS and CDR2 YDEGEE. The V end lost 2 bases, the J end lost 4 bases, and 19 bases lay between the germline ends. The CDR3 sequence is 17 residues long. The CDR3 loop reads CASSFYRTASEYNEQFF. For the CDR3, the DNA is TGTGCCAGCAGCTTTTACAGAACGGCTAGCGAGTACAATGAGCAGTTCTTC.

The gene calls are TRBV30 and TRBJ2-1; 8 bases map to TRBD2. This CDR3 comprises 16 residues. Trimming at V came to 1 base and at J to 10 bases, leaving 15 bases not matched to a gene. The germline V gene has CDR1 GTSNPN and CDR2 SVGIG (reference sequence). Here the CDR3 DNA reads TGTGCCTGGAGTGCAATATCGGGACTAGGTCCTTTGGAGCAGTTCTTC. As protein: CAWSAISGLGPLEQFF.

The gene calls are TRBV4-2 and TRBJ1-5; D unclear. This CDR3 is built from 14 residues. V was clipped by 6 bases and J by 1 base, with 10 bases between them. Per germline, CDR1 LGHNA and CDR2 YNFKEQ. CDR3 protein: CASRDGGSNQPQHF. The CDR3 nucleotides read TGTGCCAGCAGAGACGGAGGCAGCAATCAGCCCCAGCATTTT.

The V and J genes are TRBV11-1 and TRBJ2-7; 7 bases map to TRBD1. J gave up 3 bases and V 4 bases, and 6 bases lay outside the gene matches. Looked up from germline, CDR1 is SGHAT and CDR2 is FQDESV (reference sequence). The CDR3 sequence is 14 residues long. In DNA form, the CDR3 reads TGTGCCAGCAGCTCCGACAGGGAAAACTACGAGCAGTACTTC. It is translated as CASSSDRENYEQYF.

The gene calls are TRBV18 and TRBJ2-5; D gene uncertain. Germline CDR1 reads KGHSH; CDR2 reads LQKENI. The CDR3 is 13 residues long. Trimming removed 5 bases at V and 1 base at J, with 8 bases between. The chain's CDR3 is CASSITAQETQYF. The CDR3 region has the DNA TGTGCCAGCTCAATAACAGCCCAAGAGACCCAGTACTTC.

CDR3 bases: TGTGCCAGTAGTACAAACGGCCAAGAGACCCAGTACTTC. This encodes CASSTNGQETQYF. The chain is built from TRBV19 and TRBJ2-5; no firm D call. The CDR3 spans 13 residues. The V and J ends lost 4 bases and 1 base respectively, with 7 bases between them. The germline CDR1 and CDR2 sequences are LNHDA and SQIVND (reference sequence).

The chain has TRBV30 and TRBJ1-2, with D unclear. The CDR3 length is 14 residues. The germline gives CDR1 GTSNPN, CDR2 SVGIG (reference sequence). V shed 5 bases and J shed 8 bases, with 21 bases lying between them. This CDR3 reads CAWCHDPTYEGYTF. In DNA form, the CDR3 reads TGTGCCTGGTGTCACGATCCAACCTACGAGGGCTACACCTTC.

This chain links TRBV5-1 with TRBJ2-7, with D possibly TRBD1 on 5 matching bases. There are 12 residues in the CDR3. Per the germline V gene, CDR1 is SGHRS and CDR2 is YFSETQ. The V gene lost 4 bases and the J gene lost 2 bases, with 7 bases spanning the gap. CDR3 loop: CASSQGTYEQYF. CDR3 coding DNA: TGCGCCAGCAGCCAGGGTACCTACGAGCAGTACTTC. Based on the CDR3 plus reference TRBV5-1 and TRBJ2-7, the full variable domain is KAGVTQTPRYLIKTRGQQVTLSCSPISGHRSVSWYQQTPGQGLQFLFEYFSETQRNKGNFPGRFSGRQFSNSRSEMNVSTLELGDSALYLCASSQGTYEQYFGPGTRLTVT.

The chain combines TRBV19 with TRBJ2-1; D possibly corresponds to TRBD1 (6 bases). Germline assignment: CDR1 LNHDA and CDR2 SQIVND (reference sequence). V dropped 1 base and J dropped 6 bases, with 10 bases sitting between them. The CDR3 runs 14 residues. CDR3 loop: CASSIVGGRNEQFF. CDR3 coding DNA: TGTGCCAGTAGTATAGTAGGGGGACGCAATGAGCAGTTCTTC.

This chain joins TRBV27 and TRBJ2-1; 11 bases are a match to TRBD1. CDR3 size: 17 residues. With V trimmed by 5 bases and J by 9 bases, 15 bases remained unmatched. The germline gives CDR1 MNHEY, CDR2 SMNVEV (reference sequence). The CDR3, as DNA: TGTGCCAGCAGTCCCCGGACAGGGGGCGCGTTTTTGTTTGAGCAGTTCTTC. Translating it yields CASSPRTGGAFLFEQFF.

The chain couples TRBV11-2 to TRBJ1-2; 8 bases align to TRBD1. J gave up 3 bases and V 2 bases, and 2 bases lay outside the gene matches. This CDR3 has 14 amino acids. The germline CDR1 and CDR2 sequences are SGHAT and FQNNGV. The CDR3 DNA is TGTGCCAGCAGCTTAAGGACAGGGTACTATGGCTACACCTTC. Its protein is CASSLRTGYYGYTF.

V is TRBV18 and J is TRBJ2-3; 8 bases are a match to TRBD2. J was trimmed by 5 bases and V by 3 bases; bases with no gene match: 10. This CDR3 region has 16 residues. Germline CDR1 is KGHSH and CDR2 is LQKENI. The CDR3 region has the DNA TGTGCCAGCTCACCGTCCGTGAGCGGGGGTAGAGATACGCAGTATTTT. Its protein product is CASSPSVSGGRDTQYF. Together with reference TRBV18 and TRBJ2-3, the CDR3 gives the full variable domain: NAGVMQNPRHLVRRRGQEARLRCSPMKGHSHVYWYRQLPEEGLKFMVYLQKENIIDESGMPKERFSAEFPKEGPSILRIQQVVRGDSAAYFCASSPSVSGGRDTQYFGPGTRLTVL.

This clone was detected only once. The chain is built from TRBV5-6 and TRBJ2-5; a possible D gene is TRBD1 (5 bases). The CDR3 spans 14 residues. V was clipped by 7 bases and J by 2 bases, with 15 bases between them. The V gene's germline CDR1 is SGHDT and CDR2 YYEEEE. The CDR3, as DNA: TGTGCCAGCGGCTCCCAGGGTGGTCAAGAGACCCAGTACTTC. The encoded protein is CASGSQGGQETQYF.

V usage is TRBV14 and J usage is TRBJ2-6; the D gene is possibly TRBD2 (7 bases). V was trimmed by 2 bases and J by 2 bases, leaving 10 bases between them. The CDR3 covers 16 residues. Germline lookup yields CDR1 SGHDN and CDR2 FVKESK. For the CDR3, the DNA is TGTGCCAGCAGCCAATGGGGGGGGCCTGGGGCCAACGTCCTGACTTTC. Protein sequence: CASSQWGGPGANVLTF.

On this clone itself: This sample includes further DNA sequences coding for the same CDR3. CDR3 nucleotides: TGTGCCAGCAGCTTATTAAGCGGTGGTCGCACAGATACGCAGTATTTT. Translating gives CASSLLSGGRTDTQYF. This sequence joins TRBV7-2 and TRBJ2-3, with a tentative D call TRBD2 (5 bases). V lost 2 bases, J lost 1 base, and 13 bases lay in between. The CDR3 loop spans 16 amino acids. The germline CDR1 and CDR2 sequences are SGHTA and FQGNSA. Full variable domain (remainder filled in from reference TRBV7-2 and TRBJ2-3): GAGVSQSPSNKVTEKGKDVELRCDPISGHTALYWYRQSLGQGLEFLIYFQGNSAPDKSGLPSDRFSAERTGGSVSTLTIQRTQQEDSAVYLCASSLLSGGRTDTQYFGPGTRLTVL.

CDR3 DNA sequence: TGTGCCAGCAGCTTACTGACTAGCGGGGGACCTTCTAGCACAGATACGCAGTATTTT. This codes for CASSLLTSGGPSSTDTQYF. This chain joins TRBV7-9 and TRBJ2-3; 12 nucleotides align to TRBD2. CDR1 is SEHNR, CDR2 FQNEAQ, per germline (reference sequence). The length of the CDR3 is 19 residues. V lost 2 bases to trimming and J lost 0 bases; unmatched junction nucleotides: 9. The whole variable domain, remainder taken from reference TRBV7-9 and TRBJ2-3, is DTGVSQNPRHKITKRGQNVTFRCDPISEHNRLYWYRQTLGQGPEFLTYFQNEAQLEKSRLLSDRFSAERPKGSFSTLEIQRTEQGDSAMYLCASSLLTSGGPSSTDTQYFGPGTRLTVL.

This chain joins TRBV6-5 and TRBJ2-1, with no clear D. Germline values: CDR1 MNHEY, CDR2 SVGAGI. V lost 6 bases and J 0 bases, leaving 12 bases between the germline ends. The CDR3 is made up of 15 amino acids. This CDR3 reads CASRLDSSSYNEQFF. The CDR3 coding sequence is TGTGCCAGCAGACTTGACTCTAGCTCCTACAATGAGCAGTTCTTC.